The clone carrying this T cell receptor beta chain was seen once. Its target is not known. Profiled with immunoSEQ multiplex PCR; TCRdb holds only in-frame clones, not every one. Of around 97,000 clones detected, 75% to 95% appear once; the ten largest clones hold 5.5% to 7%. This sample was taken from a study of graft-versus-host responses after intestinal transplantation. Study-level information: Recipients were all induced with anti-thymocyte globulin, then given tacrolimus and steroids for approximately 3 years.

Whole-study findings and limits: With peak circulating GvH clone levels came an association with early post-transplant HvG declines. GvH clones were found in recipient marrow; some appeared first in ileum or blood. Where graft-donor T cell macrochimerism was present, patients had high graft-versus-host to host-versus-graft clonal ratios in allografts.

The CDR3 runs to 15 residues. V lost 5 bases, J lost 3 bases, and 9 bases stayed unmatched. CDR1 is SEHNR, CDR2 FQNEAQ, per germline (reference sequence). The J gene is TRBJ1-1, the V gene TRBV7-9; the match to TRBD1 covers 7 bases. The input for sequencing was unstimulated CD8+ T cells sorted from spleen or lymph node cells, taken before intestinal transplant. The source of this sequence is a human donor who received an intestinal transplant. CDR3 residues: CASSIDRDADTEAFF. CDR3 sequence (DNA): TGTGCCAGCAGCATAGACAGGGACGCGGACACTGAAGCTTTCTTT.